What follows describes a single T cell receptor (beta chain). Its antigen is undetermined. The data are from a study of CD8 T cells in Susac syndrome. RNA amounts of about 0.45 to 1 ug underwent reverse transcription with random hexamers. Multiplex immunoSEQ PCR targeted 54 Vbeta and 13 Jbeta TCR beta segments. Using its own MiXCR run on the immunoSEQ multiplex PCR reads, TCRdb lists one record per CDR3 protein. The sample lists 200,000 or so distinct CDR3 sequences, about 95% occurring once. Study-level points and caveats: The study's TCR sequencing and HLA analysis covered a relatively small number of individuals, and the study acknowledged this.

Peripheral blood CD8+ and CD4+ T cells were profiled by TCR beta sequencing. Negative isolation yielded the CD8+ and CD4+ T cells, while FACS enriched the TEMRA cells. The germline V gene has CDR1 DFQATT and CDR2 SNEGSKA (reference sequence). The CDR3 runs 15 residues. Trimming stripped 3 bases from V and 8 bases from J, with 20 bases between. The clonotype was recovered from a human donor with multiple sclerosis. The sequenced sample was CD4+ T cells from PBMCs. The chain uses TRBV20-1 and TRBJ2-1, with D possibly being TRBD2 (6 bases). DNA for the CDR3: TGCAGTGCTAGTCAACGGGACTCCTCTGGTGATGAGCAGTTCTTC. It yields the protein CSASQRDSSGDEQFF.